This entry is about one T cell receptor (beta chain). Its specificity is not known. This specimen belongs to a study of blood T cells in healthy people across ages. Using a J-beta primer mix together with a sample-barcoded 5' primer, a second PCR was run for roughly 6 to 12 cycles. A single record per CDR3 protein comes from TCRdb applying MiXCR to the 5' RACE reads. Altogether about 1 million distinct CDR3 sequences are present, under 55% being singletons, with the ten largest covering about 19%. The CDR3 length is 14 residues. Trimming took off 1 base at V and 8 bases at J, with 11 bases between the two ends. CDR1 is SNHLY, CDR2 FYNNEI, per germline. Study-level results: Relative to aged donors, long-lived donors carried more naive CD4+ cells and displayed higher diversity.

Isolation yielded PBMCs, at least 7 million per sample, in every case. RNA extraction gave at least 5 micrograms of total RNA per sample. The sample was blood. J is TRBJ1-4 and V is TRBV2; D remains unclear. This clonotype originated in a woman aged 55-69 years in good health. CDR3 protein: CASSEEGWYEKLFF. Written as DNA, the CDR3 is TGTGCCAGCAGTGAAGAGGGCTGGTACGAAAAACTGTTTTTT. Variable domain in full (rest from reference TRBV2 and TRBJ1-4): EPEVTQTPSHQVTQMGQEVILRCVPISNHLYFYWYRQILGQKVEFLVSFYNNEISEKSEIFDDQFSVERPDGSNFTLKIRSTKLEDSAMYFCASSEEGWYEKLFFGSGTQLSVL.